The present T cell receptor (beta chain) was sequenced within a study of blood T cell repertoires in COVID-19. The data were produced by immunoSEQ multiplex PCR, yet TCRdb's version contains in-frame clones alone and is incomplete. The sample includes fewer than 500,000 clones, roughly nine tenths of them seen just once. Deletions cut 3 bases from V and 1 base from J, with 9 bases between. The CDR3 runs 14 residues. The germline gives CDR1 KGHSH, CDR2 LQKENI. The sequenced sample was PBMCs or T cells enriched from blood (not recorded which). The chain joins TRBV18 to TRBJ2-5; TRBD1 is a possible D gene (5 bases). This clonotype originated in a man aged 25-45 years who had recovered from COVID-19. The CDR3 coding sequence is TGTGCCAGCTCACCCAGGGCTATCCAAGAGACCCAGTACTTC. Its protein is CASSPRAIQETQYF.